The 24 T cell receptor beta chains in this list originate from one sample, sequenced in a study of tumor and adjacent non-tumor tissue in lung cancer. No cell sorting was done before RNA was extracted from the tissue. A modified ARM-PCR protocol with three rounds of nested PCR amplified TCRbeta. TCRdb fed the multiplex PCR reads into MiXCR, producing one record per CDR3 protein. The sample lists 200,000 to 250,000 distinct CDR3 sequences; around 71% were seen once. Sequenced: lung tumor tissue. The receptors shown here come from a man in his sixties with non-small cell lung cancer.

The genes are TRBV12-3 or TRBV12-4 and TRBJ1-4, with 7 bases identical to TRBD1. The CDR3 extends over 15 amino acids. With V trimmed by 5 bases and J by 6 bases, 9 bases remained unmatched. CDR3 bases: TGTGCCAGCAGTACAGGACAGGCAGGCGATGAAAAACTGTTTTTT. Amino acid sequence: CASSTGQAGDEKLFF.

The rearrangement links TRBV20-1 to TRBJ1-5; TRBD1 agrees at 8 bases. With the DNA end fitting TRBJ2-3 better, the J assignment may be wrong. The CDR3 is 15 amino acids. Germline lookup yields CDR1 DFQATT and CDR2 SNEGSKA (reference sequence). The CDR3 coding sequence is TGCAGTGCTAGGGACAGGGTGTATAGCAATCAGCCCCAGTATTTT. Protein sequence: CSARDRVYSNQPQYF.

Many counts were recorded for this clonotype. The V call is TRBV12-3 or TRBV12-4, the J call TRBJ2-5; possible D gene TRBD1, 5 bases. This CDR3 comprises 13 residues. V was cut by 8 bases and J by 4 bases, with 14 bases left in between. CDR3 protein: CASSRDMRETQYF. CDR3 bases: TGTGCCAGCTCCAGGGATATGAGAGAGACCCAGTACTTC.

By share, this clonotype ranks as medium-sized (0.01 to 0.1%). The chain couples TRBV29-1 to TRBJ2-1; D tentatively fits TRBD1 or TRBD2 (5 bases each). Germline V gives CDR1 SQVTM, CDR2 ANQGSEA. The CDR3 is 13 amino acids. V lost 5 bases to trimming and J lost 4 bases, with 12 bases between them. The CDR3 DNA sequence: TGCAGCGTTTGGGGCGGGCGGTACAATGAGCAGTTCTTC. Amino acid sequence: CSVWGGRYNEQFF.

With respect to this clonotype: A junction end diverges from the germline sequence, so it may reflect a read error. This chain links TRBV7-9 with TRBJ2-3; perhaps D is TRBD1 or TRBD2 (5 bases each). The CDR3 contains 12 residues. Germline assignment: CDR1 SEHNR and CDR2 FQNEAQ (reference sequence). The CDR3, as DNA: TGTACCAGCAACCGGGGCCCCGTTACGCAGTATTTT. It encodes CTSNRGPVTQYF.

Notes on this clonotype: A junction end diverges from the germline sequence, so it may reflect a read error. V is TRBV10-2 and J is TRBJ2-3, with 7 bases aligning to TRBD2. Looked up from germline, CDR1 is WSHSY and CDR2 is SAAADI. This CDR3 has 16 residues. The chain's CDR3 is CPSSEDAGVGTDTQYF. CDR3 sequence (DNA): TGCCCCAGCAGTGAGGATGCGGGAGTGGGTACAGATACGCAGTATTTT.

The rearrangement uses TRBV28 and TRBJ2-1; 8 positions agree with TRBD2. Trimming removed 6 bases from V and 4 bases from J; junction bases left unmatched: 11. CDR1 and CDR2 from the germline V gene are MDHEN and SYDVKM. The length of the CDR3 is 16 residues. CDR3 DNA sequence: TGTGCCAGCAGCTCCGGGGGGGAGCGAGGTTACAATGAGCAGTTCTTC. It specifies CASSSGGERGYNEQFF.

Note on this clonotype: This may come from a read error, since a much larger clone is one base off. The chain couples TRBV30 to TRBJ2-3; the D call may be TRBD1 or TRBD2 (5 bases each). The length of the CDR3 is 13 residues. The germline V gene encodes CDR1 GTSNPN and CDR2 SVGIG (reference sequence). This CDR3 reads CAWSNRGADTQNF. CDR3 in DNA: TGTGCCTGGAGTAATCGAGGGGCAGATACGCAGAATTTT.

Details on this clonotype: This may be a read error, as it is one base from a much larger clone. The V gene is TRBV20-1, the J gene TRBJ2-2, with 8 nucleotides matching TRBD1. This CDR3 contains 15 residues. The junction had 13 bases not matched to a gene; V was cut back by 3 bases and J by 10 bases. Germline V gene sequence: CDR1 DFQATT, CDR2 SNEGSKA (reference sequence). CDR3 region: CSASPPGQESVELFF. The DNA of the CDR3 is TGCAGTGCTAGTCCCCCGGGACAGGAGAGCGTGGAGCTGTTTTTT.

A remark on this clonotype: A much larger clone lies one base from this, so it may be a read error. The CDR3, as DNA: TGCAGTGCTAGCGGTTGGGCTTTCAATGAGCCGTTCTTC. Translated: CSASGWAFNEPFF. This chain connects TRBV20-1 to TRBJ2-1, with D unclear. The CDR3 runs to 13 residues. Germline V lookup: CDR1 DFQATT, CDR2 SNEGSKA (reference sequence).

To note about this clonotype: A much larger clone sits a single nucleotide away, making a read error possible. The CDR3 does not close with the conserved phenylalanine or tryptophan, likely indicating a read error. The chain carries TRBV4-1 and TRBJ2-5; TRBD2 agrees at 9 bases. Germline CDR1 is MGHRA and CDR2 is YSYEKL. With V trimmed by 3 bases and J by 2 bases, 7 bases remained unmatched. The CDR3 is 16 amino acids. CDR3 DNA sequence: TGCGCCAGCAGCCATAGGCCTAGCGGGATACAAGAGACCCAGTACTCC. Encoded protein: CASSHRPSGIQETQYS.

This clonotype was recorded once. This may be a read error: a much more frequent sequence differs by one nucleotide. CDR3 nucleotide sequence: TGCAGTGCTGGGACGGGGATGAACACTGAAACTTTCTTT. It encodes CSAGTGMNTETFF. The chain uses TRBV20-1 and TRBJ1-1; possible D gene TRBD1, 5 bases. The CDR3 length is 13 residues. The germline V gene encodes CDR1 DFQATT and CDR2 SNEGSKA (reference sequence).

In the case of this clonotype: Germline is not matched at one junction end, which may reflect a read error. The chain has TRBV5-4 and TRBJ1-1, with 7 bases that match TRBD1. The CDR3 is 14 residues long. Germline V lookup: CDR1 SGHNT, CDR2 YYREEE (reference sequence). The CDR3 spells CACSATGVRAEAFF. The CDR3 DNA follows: TGTGCCTGCAGCGCCACAGGGGTGCGTGCTGAAGCTTTCTTT.

This chain connects TRBV19 to TRBJ2-3; D is possibly TRBD2 (6 bases). Trimming pared 9 bases from V and 4 bases from J, leaving 20 bases between. The CDR3 runs to 15 residues. CDR1 and CDR2 (germline): LNHDA, SQIVND (reference sequence). DNA for the CDR3: TGTGCCAGCGGAGCATGGAGGGCCGGGGCAGATACGCAGTATTTT. It is translated as CASGAWRAGADTQYF.

V is TRBV7-2 and J is TRBJ2-3; maybe TRBD1 (5 bases). V gave up 6 bases and J gave up 6 bases, with 10 bases separating them. The germline CDR1 and CDR2 sequences are SGHTA and FQGNSA. CDR3 length equals 12 residues. CDR3 residues: CASSLGVDTQYF. As DNA, the CDR3 is TGTGCCAGCAGTCTAGGGGTCGATACGCAGTATTTT.

With regard to this clonotype: The junction differs from germline at one of its ends, possibly a read error. The V and J genes are TRBV11-1 and TRBJ2-1; D possibly corresponds to TRBD2 (5 bases). The CDR3 extends over 13 amino acids. CDR1 and CDR2 from the germline V gene are SGHAT and FQDESV (reference sequence). DNA of the CDR3: TGTGCCAGCAGCATAGCGTTCTTGCCAACCCAGTTATTC. Its protein is CASSIAFLPTQLF.

The rearrangement uses TRBV20-1 and TRBJ2-7; D is perhaps TRBD1 (6 bases). Trimming removed 3 bases at V and 6 bases at J, with 18 bases between. In germline, CDR1 is DFQATT, CDR2 SNEGSKA (reference sequence). The CDR3 is 14 residues long. The chain's CDR3 is CSARVGTKTCEQYF. The CDR3 bases are TGCAGTGCTAGGGTTGGGACAAAGACCTGCGAGCAGTACTTC.

About this clonotype: This may come from a read error, since a much larger clone is one base off. V and J are TRBV11-2 and TRBJ1-3, with 7 bases matching TRBD1. Germline V lookup: CDR1 SGHAT, CDR2 FQNNGV. The CDR3 is 15 amino acids. The CDR3 DNA is TGTGCCAGCAGCGCAGTACAGGGGTTGGTAAACACCATGTATTTT. It specifies CASSAVQGLVNTMYF.

As regards this clonotype: As the CDR3 is not closed by the conserved phenylalanine or tryptophan, this likely results from a read error. The rearrangement links TRBV28 to TRBJ2-1; D remains unclear. The CDR3 totals 12 residues. Per the germline V gene, CDR1 is MDHEN and CDR2 is SYDVKM. Written as DNA, the CDR3 is TGTGGCAGCAGTTTATTAGGGCCGGAGCAGTTCTTA. Translation gives CGSSLLGPEQFL.

This clonotype has just a few counts. Since a much larger clone is just one base distant, this may be a read error. Likely a read error: the CDR3 ends without its conserved phenylalanine or tryptophan. The chain uses TRBV29-1 and TRBJ2-5; D call uncertain. The V gene lost 4 bases and the J gene lost 5 bases, with 14 bases spanning the gap. The CDR3 loop spans 13 amino acids. Germline V CDR1 and CDR2: SQVTM, ANQGSEA. CDR3 DNA sequence: TGCAGCGTTGGAGACTCCTCCCGGGAGACCCAGTACTCC. It codes for CSVGDSSRETQYS.

To note about this clonotype: The junction departs from germline at one end; a sequencing error may be responsible. CDR3 protein: CVSSQDHTGESQYF. The CDR3 DNA follows: TGCGTCAGCAGCCAAGACCATACCGGGGAGAGCCAGTACTTC. This chain links TRBV4-3 with TRBJ2-5; tentatively, D is TRBD2 (5 bases). Germline-derived CDR1 and CDR2 are LGHNA and YSLEER. The CDR3 runs to 14 residues.

A remark on this clonotype: The junction and the germline gene differ at one end; a read error may be behind it. The gene calls are TRBV11-2 and TRBJ2-7; tentative D call: TRBD1 (6 bases). This CDR3 has 15 amino acids. Germline V CDR1 and CDR2: SGHAT, FQNNGV. CDR3 in amino acids: CAGSQDRSPLYEQYF. The CDR3 DNA reads TGTGCCGGCAGCCAAGACAGGTCCCCACTCTACGAGCAGTACTTC.

On this clonotype itself: Its ends do not fully match the called genes, so a read error is possible. This chain joins TRBV4-3 and TRBJ2-3; D is unresolved. Germline lookup yields CDR1 LGHNA and CDR2 YSLEER. The CDR3 length is 17 residues. The CDR3 sequence is CASGQDPGLWATDTQYF. In DNA form, the CDR3 reads TGCGCCAGCGGCCAAGATCCAGGCTTATGGGCCACAGATACGCAGTATTTT.

This clonotype was seen a single time. A much larger clone is a single base away; this may be a read error. V and J are TRBV7-9 and TRBJ1-3; D not certain. The V gene's germline CDR1 is SEHNR and CDR2 FQNEAQ (reference sequence). The CDR3 loop spans 15 amino acids. The V end was cut by 1 base, the J end by 3 bases, with 10 bases between. The DNA for the CDR3 is TGTGCCAGCAGCTTAGTGTACAGCTATGGAAACACCATATATTTT. This sequence encodes CASSLVYSYGNTIYF.